What follows are 29 T cell receptor beta chains derived from one specimen sequenced in a study of T cells in Graves' hyperthyroidism and ophthalmopathy. Amplified TCR beta CDR3 regions came from RNA transcripts. Using the HTBI primer set, a first-round RT-PCR was run on the TCR CDR3. TCRdb reprocessed the multiplex PCR reads via MiXCR and lists one record per CDR3 protein. The sample lists fewer than 450,000 distinct CDR3 sequences; about 14% were seen once. The sequenced material came from blood. The receptors originated from a middle-aged man with Graves' ophthalmopathy.

This clonotype was observed at least ten times. The rearrangement joins TRBV5-1 to TRBJ2-2; 13 nucleotides align to TRBD2. The ends lost 7 bases at V and 6 bases at J; junction bases unmatched: 6. This CDR3 is 15 amino acids long. The V gene's germline CDR1 is SGHRS and CDR2 YFSETQ. CDR3 nucleotide sequence: TGCGCCAGCGGCGGACTAGCGGGAGACTCCGGGGAGCTGTTTTTT. Residues: CASGGLAGDSGELFF.

This clonotype was counted many times. This chain joins TRBV12-3 or TRBV12-4 and TRBJ1-1, with D unclear. This CDR3 contains 13 residues. V shed 6 bases and J shed 8 bases, with 16 bases lying between them. The CDR3 loop is CASSFGSGREAFF. The CDR3 coding sequence is TGTGCCAGCAGCTTCGGATCCGGAAGGGAAGCTTTCTTT.

Remarks on this clonotype: Just one base apart from a much larger clone, this may be a read error. The rearrangement joins TRBV29-1 to TRBJ1-2; 12 positions match TRBD1. The CDR3 length is 14 residues. From germline, CDR1 is SQVTM and CDR2 ANQGSEA. In DNA form, the CDR3 reads TGCGGCGCAGACCCCCGGGACAGGGGGCTTGGCTACACCTTC. Its translation: CGADPRDRGLGYTF.

There are many counts of this clonotype. CDR3 in amino acids: CASSPNRNSPLHF. CDR3 sequence (DNA): TGTGCCAGCTCACCAAACAGGAATTCACCCCTCCACTTT. This sequence joins TRBV18 and TRBJ1-6; possible D gene TRBD1, 5 bases. Between the trimmed V and J ends, which lost 2 bases and 7 bases, there was a span of 6 bases. This CDR3 spans 13 amino acids. The germline gives CDR1 KGHSH, CDR2 LQKENI.

This clonotype was seen repeatedly, ten times or more. This chain joins TRBV25-1 and TRBJ1-1, with 9 bases lining up with TRBD1. Germline CDR1 reads MGHDK; CDR2 reads SYGVNS. The V segment lost 2 bases and the J segment 5 bases; nucleotides outside the gene matches: 6. CDR3 size: 15 residues. The CDR3 sequence: CASSEPGQGWTEAFF. CDR3 bases: TGTGCCAGCAGTGAACCAGGACAGGGGTGGACTGAAGCTTTCTTT.

This chain joins TRBV9 and TRBJ2-1; 7 nucleotides align to TRBD2. CDR1 and CDR2 (germline): SGDLS, YYNGEE. The CDR3 sequence is 14 residues long. V lost 6 bases to trimming and J lost 2 bases; unmatched junction nucleotides: 5. DNA for the CDR3: TGTGCCAGCACTACGGGACTAACCTACAATGAGCAGTTCTTC. Protein sequence: CASTTGLTYNEQFF.

This clonotype occurred many times. The chain joins TRBV11-2 to TRBJ2-7; TRBD2 might be the D (5 bases). This CDR3 spans 15 amino acids. Germline loops: CDR1 SGHAT, CDR2 FQNNGV. Trimming shortened V by 5 bases and J by 1 base, and 15 bases separated the two germline ends. CDR3 nucleotide sequence: TGTGCCAGCAGCCGAAGCGTGGAGCGGTCCTACGAGCAGTACTTC. This codes for CASSRSVERSYEQYF.

To note about this clonotype: A much larger clone lies one base from this, so it may be a read error. This chain joins TRBV5-1 and TRBJ2-3, with D possibly called TRBD1 or TRBD2 (6 bases each). The germline V gene encodes CDR1 SGHRS and CDR2 YFSETQ. With 0 bases removed from V and 5 bases from J, the gap between germline ends came to 10 bases. This CDR3 is built from 14 residues. CDR3 DNA sequence: TGCGCCAGCAGCTTGGGACGGGGGCGAGATACGCAGTATTTT. Encoded protein: CASSLGRGRDTQYF. Full variable domain (rest looked up from reference TRBV5-1 and TRBJ2-3): KAGVTQTPRYLIKTRGQQVTLSCSPISGHRSVSWYQQTPGQGLQFLFEYFSETQRNKGNFPGRFSGRQFSNSRSEMNVSTLELGDSALYLCASSLGRGRDTQYFGPGTRLTVL.

The table lists this clonotype with many counts. The chain combines TRBV18 with TRBJ2-3; D might be TRBD1 (6 bases). Germline assignment: CDR1 KGHSH and CDR2 LQKENI. Trimming pared 3 bases from V and 2 bases from J, leaving 12 bases between. The CDR3 has 15 residues. This CDR3 reads CASSPGEGVTDTQYF. Written as DNA, the CDR3 is TGTGCCAGCTCACCGGGAGAGGGGGTCACAGATACGCAGTATTTT.

This clonotype came up many times. The chain combines TRBV20-1 with TRBJ1-2; 9 bases map to TRBD1. CDR3 length equals 14 residues. Per the germline V gene, CDR1 is DFQATT and CDR2 is SNEGSKA (reference sequence). With V trimmed by 4 bases and J by 2 bases, 5 bases remained unmatched. The chain's CDR3 is CSATLGQGNYGYTF. CDR3 sequence (DNA): TGCAGTGCTACCCTAGGACAGGGGAACTATGGCTACACCTTC.

In its sample, this clonotype was seen many times. The CDR3 spells CASSFSGTSYNEQFF. CDR3 coding DNA: TGTGCCAGCAGCTTTAGCGGTACCTCCTACAATGAGCAGTTCTTC. The chain has TRBV7-8 and TRBJ2-1; a possible D gene is TRBD2 (6 bases). The V gene's germline CDR1 is SGHVS and CDR2 FQNEAQ. The CDR3 has 15 residues. Trimming stripped 3 bases from V and 0 bases from J, with 9 bases between.

This clonotype was seen at least ten times. The V gene is TRBV11-2, the J gene TRBJ1-2, with TRBD1 as a possible D gene (5 bases). V lost 5 bases and J 4 bases, leaving 8 bases between the germline ends. The CDR3 has 12 amino acids. Germline CDR1 and CDR2: SGHAT and FQNNGV. The CDR3: CASSPGAYGYTF. The CDR3 nucleotides read TGTGCCAGCAGCCCCGGGGCCTATGGCTACACCTTC.

A few counts support this clonotype. With a much larger clone just one base away, this may be a read error. The V and J genes are TRBV5-1 and TRBJ2-1, with TRBD2 matching 8 bases. CDR3 length: 16 amino acids. Germline CDR1 is SGHRS and CDR2 is YFSETQ. CDR3 nucleotides: TGCGCCAGCAGCTCCCGTAGCGGGACCTCCTACAATGAGCGGTTCTTC. Translating it yields CASSSRSGTSYNERFF. Supplemented by reference TRBV5-1 and TRBJ2-1, the full variable domain reads KAGVTQTPRYLIKTRGQQVTLSCSPISGHRSVSWYQQTPGQGLQFLFEYFSETQRNKGNFPGRFSGRQFSNSRSEMNVSTLELGDSALYLCASSSRSGTSYNERFFGPGTRLTVL.

There are many counts of this clonotype. V and J are TRBV6-1 and TRBJ2-3, with D tentatively TRBD1 or TRBD2 (5 bases each). V lost 11 bases and J 2 bases, leaving 14 bases between the germline ends. The germline gives CDR1 MNHNS, CDR2 SASEGT. There are 13 residues in the CDR3. CDR3 amino acids: CASGDRHTDTQYF. For the CDR3, the DNA is TGTGCCTCCGGGGACCGTCACACAGATACGCAGTATTTT.

The chain links TRBV28 to TRBJ2-7; TRBD1 is a possible D gene (6 bases). Trimming took off 3 bases at V and 4 bases at J, with 19 bases between the two ends. Germline V gene lookup returns CDR1 MDHEN and CDR2 SYDVKM. The CDR3 is 16 residues long. The CDR3 DNA follows: TGTGCCAGCAGTTTTTCGACCGGCAGGGGAGAATACGAGCAGTACTTC. Amino acids: CASSFSTGRGEYEQYF. Together with reference TRBV28 and TRBJ2-7, the CDR3 gives the full variable domain: DVKVTQSSRYLVKRTGEKVFLECVQDMDHENMFWYRQDPGLGLRLIYFSYDVKMKEKGDIPEGYSVSREKKERFSLILESASTNQTSMYLCASSFSTGRGEYEQYFGPGTRLTVT.

This clonotype was seen ten or more times. The chain combines TRBV18 with TRBJ2-5; D is ambiguous. The CDR3 is made up of 14 amino acids. Germline V CDR1 and CDR2: KGHSH, LQKENI. The V gene lost 4 bases and the J gene lost 3 bases, with 12 bases spanning the gap. The CDR3 is CASSRSDRKETQYF. The CDR3 DNA reads TGTGCCAGCTCACGATCGGACCGGAAAGAGACCCAGTACTTC.

This clonotype was picked up a small number of times. The V and J genes are TRBV28 and TRBJ2-1; D is possibly TRBD2 (6 bases). In germline, CDR1 is MDHEN, CDR2 SYDVKM. V lost 7 bases and J 5 bases, leaving 18 bases between the germline ends. The CDR3 totals 15 residues. The CDR3 protein is CASTTGGAENNEQFF. CDR3 DNA: TGTGCCAGCACAACCGGAGGGGCAGAAAACAATGAGCAGTTCTTC. Together with reference TRBV28 and TRBJ2-1, the CDR3 gives the full variable domain: DVKVTQSSRYLVKRTGEKVFLECVQDMDHENMFWYRQDPGLGLRLIYFSYDVKMKEKGDIPEGYSVSREKKERFSLILESASTNQTSMYLCASTTGGAENNEQFFGPGTRLTVL.

This clonotype was found many times. The V call is TRBV6-1, the J call TRBJ2-7; 8 positions match TRBD1. Germline CDR1 and CDR2: MNHNS and SASEGT. The V segment lost 8 bases and the J segment 0 bases; nucleotides outside the gene matches: 3. The CDR3 extends over 13 amino acids. The CDR3 sequence: CASPGQASYEQYF. CDR3 nucleotide sequence: TGTGCCAGCCCGGGACAGGCCTCCTACGAGCAGTACTTC.

This rearrangement joins TRBV6-1 to TRBJ1-6; TRBD1 might be the D (5 bases). The CDR3 covers 14 residues. Germline-derived CDR1 and CDR2 are MNHNS and SASEGT. V dropped 5 bases and J dropped 10 bases, with 15 bases sitting between them. The CDR3 spells CASSPGRDYSPLHF. In DNA form, the CDR3 reads TGTGCCAGCAGTCCCGGACGGGACTACTCACCCCTCCACTTT.

This clonotype was detected only a few times. This chain joins TRBV14 and TRBJ2-3; D is unclear. CDR1 SGHDN and CDR2 FVKESK come from the germline V gene. The CDR3 is made up of 16 amino acids. V gave up 0 bases and J gave up 4 bases, with 14 bases separating them. In DNA, the CDR3 is TGTGCCAGCAGCCAAGATGTCTCATGGTTTGCAGATACGCAGTATTTT. Amino acid sequence: CASSQDVSWFADTQYF. The variable domain in full, with the rest retrieved from reference TRBV14 and TRBJ2-3, is EAGVTQFPSHSVIEKGQTVTLRCDPISGHDNLYWYRRVMGKEIKFLLHFVKESKQDESGMPNNRFLAERTGGTYSTLKVQPAELEDSGVYFCASSQDVSWFADTQYFGPGTRLTVL.

This clonotype has just a few counts. V gene TRBV9 combines with J gene TRBJ2-7; D not resolved. Germline V lookup: CDR1 SGDLS, CDR2 YYNGEE. CDR3 size: 12 residues. Trimming removed 0 bases at V and 9 bases at J, with 10 bases between. The CDR3, as DNA: TGTGCCAGCAGCGTAGATCCAGTTGGGCAGTACTTC. Protein: CASSVDPVGQYF.

This clonotype was recorded many times. The chain has TRBV7-2 and TRBJ1-1, with a weak D call TRBD1 (6 bases). The germline V gene has CDR1 SGHTA and CDR2 FQGNSA. The CDR3 extends over 15 amino acids. The ends were cut back, 0 bases at V and 4 bases at J, with 12 bases in the middle. The CDR3 DNA follows: TGTGCCAGCAGCTTAGCCTCGACAGGAGCCACTGAAGCTTTCTTT. Its protein is CASSLASTGATEAFF.

This clonotype was recorded a few times. The chain has TRBV6-1 and TRBJ2-7, with 13 bases identical to TRBD2. Germline trimming cut 2 bases from V and 2 bases from J; bases unmatched to any gene: 15. Germline assignment: CDR1 MNHNS and CDR2 SASEGT. The CDR3 is 20 amino acids. Here the CDR3 DNA reads TGTGCCAGCAGTGAATTTGGCCCGGGACTAGCGGGACCACTTCCCTACGAGCAGTACTTC. Translation gives CASSEFGPGLAGPLPYEQYF.

The sample holds many counts of this clonotype. The CDR3 reads CASTYGGGGIHEQYF. The CDR3 DNA reads as TGTGCCAGCACCTATGGAGGAGGAGGGATCCACGAGCAGTACTTC. V is TRBV6-2 or TRBV6-3 and J is TRBJ2-7; possibly TRBD2 for D (6 bases). The germline gives CDR1 MNHEY, CDR2 SVGEGT. V shed 7 bases and J shed 5 bases, with 21 bases lying between them. The length of the CDR3 is 15 residues.

Ten or more counts support this clonotype. The J gene is TRBJ2-1, the V gene TRBV20-1; 7 bases are shared with TRBD2. Unmatched junction bases numbered 13, after V lost 6 bases and J lost 14 bases. The CDR3 is 12 amino acids. Germline-derived CDR1 and CDR2 are DFQATT and SNEGSKA (reference sequence). In DNA form, the CDR3 reads TGCAGTGCGGGCGTGCAACGACTAGCAAAGTTCTTC. This codes for CSAGVQRLAKFF.

The chain has TRBV20-1 and TRBJ2-3; D unclear. The CDR3 consists of 14 residues. The germline V gene encodes CDR1 DFQATT and CDR2 SNEGSKA (reference sequence). V dropped 4 bases and J dropped 4 bases, with 15 bases sitting between them. The CDR3 reads CSATLPLDADTQYF. For the CDR3, the DNA is TGCAGTGCTACCCTACCTCTGGACGCAGATACGCAGTATTTT.

This clonotype occurred many times. The CDR3 spells CASSQFQGALNTEAFF. CDR3 DNA sequence: TGTGCCAGCAGCCAGTTCCAGGGGGCCTTGAACACTGAAGCTTTCTTT. This sequence joins TRBV14 and TRBJ1-1; TRBD1 aligns across 8 bases. With V trimmed by 3 bases and J by 0 bases, 6 bases remained unmatched. CDR3 size: 16 residues. Germline assignment: CDR1 SGHDN and CDR2 FVKESK.

This clonotype was recorded at least ten times. This rearrangement joins TRBV7-3 to TRBJ2-1; 9 positions agree with TRBD2. V shed 2 bases and J 5 bases; nucleotides not matched to a gene: 1. The CDR3 is made up of 14 amino acids. Germline CDR1 is SGHTA and CDR2 is FQGTGA. The chain's CDR3 is CASSLGLANNEQFF. In DNA, the CDR3 is TGTGCCAGCAGCTTAGGACTAGCGAACAATGAGCAGTTCTTC.

CDR3 protein: CASSFSPLGGNNNSPLHF. The CDR3 bases are TGTGCCAGCAGCTTCTCTCCTCTAGGCGGGAACAATAATTCACCCCTCCACTTT. This chain joins TRBV7-9 and TRBJ1-6, with unresolved D. Germline CDR1 SEHNR, CDR2 FQNEAQ (reference sequence). Trimming removed 3 bases at V and 5 bases at J, with 20 bases between. The CDR3 is made up of 18 amino acids.